This is a list of T cell receptor beta chains from one sample in a study of cytomegalovirus exposure and HLA in healthy donors. Profiling relied on immunoSEQ multiplex PCR, and the TCRdb table lists in-frame clones only, not all of them. This sample has 200,000 or so clones, with roughly 87% found just once. The sample was PBMCs. The receptor source for this set is a girl under three years old in good health and CMV-seronegative. Each CDR3 is given with its conserved first and last residue. Fields, in order: clone size, D gene, V gene, J gene, CDR3 protein, CDR3 DNA. D genes are given only for firm matches. Expanded clones are given a class, and other clones once, few, many or no size at all.

.	TRBD2	TRBV11-3	TRBJ2-3	CASSFSGGDADTQYF	TGTGCCAGCAGCTTTAGCGGGGGGGATGCAGATACGCAGTATTTT
.	.	TRBV5-1	TRBJ2-1	CASNPYSNYNEQFF	TGCGCCAGCAATCCATACTCGAACTACAATGAGCAGTTCTTC
.	.	TRBV7-9	TRBJ2-1	CASSPPQGNEQFF	TGTGCCAGCAGCCCTCCCCAGGGGAATGAGCAGTTCTTC
.	TRBD1	TRBV25-1	TRBJ2-1	CASSVRDRELHDEQFF	TGTGCCAGCAGTGTAAGGGACAGGGAGCTTCATGATGAGCAGTTCTTC
.	TRBD1	TRBV2	TRBJ1-1	CASSPTGWSTEAFF	TGTGCCAGCAGTCCGACAGGGTGGAGCACTGAAGCTTTCTTT
.	TRBD2	TRBV5-3	TRBJ2-7	CAINIGPSGGAVEQYF	TGTGCCATCAATATTGGGCCTAGCGGGGGGGCCGTCGAGCAGTACTTC
.	TRBD2	TRBV6-1	TRBJ2-7	CASSGTSGSVSYEQYF	TGTGCCAGCAGTGGGACTAGCGGGAGTGTAAGTTACGAGCAGTACTTC
few	.	TRBV30	TRBJ1-1	CAWSVGLNTEAFF	TGTGCCTGGAGTGTCGGTTTGAACACTGAAGCTTTCTTT
.	.	TRBV19	TRBJ1-3	CASSIDSSSGNTIYF	TGTGCCAGTAGTATAGACAGTTCCTCTGGAAACACCATATATTTT
.	.	TRBV10-2	TRBJ1-4	CASSLSGAKLFF	TGCGCCAGCAGTTTATCAGGGGCAAAACTGTTTTTT
.	.	TRBV5-1	TRBJ2-5	CASSSGTLQETQYF	TGCGCCAGCAGCTCCGGGACACTTCAAGAGACCCAGTACTTC
few	TRBD2	TRBV7-9	TRBJ2-1	CASRVAGDYNEQFF	TGTGCCAGCAGGGTAGCGGGAGACTACAATGAGCAGTTCTTC
.	.	TRBV7-3	TRBJ1-1	CASSLQGWTEAFF	TGTGCCAGCAGCTTACAGGGGTGGACTGAAGCTTTCTTT
.	.	TRBV12-5	TRBJ2-7	CASGLGAYEQYF	TGTGCTAGTGGTTTGGGGGCTTACGAGCAGTACTTC
.	TRBD1	TRBV13	TRBJ2-5	CASSSRRDRDQETQYF	TGTGCCAGCAGCTCGCGGCGGGACAGGGACCAAGAGACCCAGTACTTC
.	TRBD1	TRBV19	TRBJ1-1	CASSSLDRGPKGTEAFF	TGTGCCAGTAGTTCGTTGGACAGGGGTCCAAAGGGCACTGAAGCTTTCTTT
once	.	TRBV6-6	TRBJ1-5	CASRHDGGGGNQPQHF	TGTGCCAGCAGACACGATGGTGGGGGAGGGAATCAGCCCCAGCATTTT
.	TRBD1	TRBV6-5	TRBJ1-1	CASSRTGGTEAFF	TGTGCCAGCAGCCGGACAGGGGGCACTGAAGCTTTCTTT
.	.	TRBV5-1	TRBJ1-5	CASRAGQNQPQHF	TGCGCCAGCAGAGCAGGACAGAATCAGCCCCAGCATTTT
.	.	TRBV13	TRBJ2-1	CASSPTMGQGLAGERNEQFF	TGTGCCAGCAGCCCGACTATGGGACAGGGGTTAGCGGGGGAGCGGAATGAGCAGTTCTTC
.	TRBD2	TRBV5-4	TRBJ2-7	CASSLGLAGGLYEQYF	TGTGCCAGCAGCTTAGGGCTAGCGGGGGGGCTGTACGAGCAGTACTTC
once	.	TRBV20-1	TRBJ1-1	CRGSKNTEAFF	TGCAGGGGGAGTAAGAACACTGAAGCTTTCTTT
.	TRBD1	TRBV10-2	TRBJ2-7	CASSDRTGGYEQYF	TGCGCCAGCAGTGATCGGACAGGGGGCTACGAGCAGTACTTC
.	TRBD2	TRBV19	TRBJ2-1	CASTASGVYHTYNEQFF	TGTGCCAGTACGGCTAGCGGGGTCTATCATACCTACAATGAGCAGTTCTTC
.	.	TRBV9	TRBJ1-2	CASSVDRVRDYGYTF	TGTGCCAGCAGCGTAGACCGGGTTCGCGACTATGGCTACACCTTC
.	.	TRBV7-6	TRBJ2-5	CASSPPLETQYF	TGTGCCAGCAGCCCTCCCCTAGAGACCCAGTACTTC
.	.	TRBV19	TRBJ1-5	CASSPGPHQPQHF	TGTGCCAGTAGCCCAGGGCCTCATCAGCCCCAGCATTTT
.	TRBD1	TRBV7-8	TRBJ1-1	CASSPDRDTEAFF	TGTGCCAGCAGCCCTGACAGGGATACTGAAGCTTTCTTT
.	TRBD2	TRBV7-7	TRBJ2-5	CASSLQLSAGVGETQYF	TGTGCCAGCAGCTTACAGTTATCAGCGGGAGTGGGAGAGACCCAGTACTTC
.	TRBD2	TRBV7-8	TRBJ2-7	CASSGASGRAYEQYF	TGTGCCAGCAGCGGAGCTAGCGGGAGGGCCTACGAGCAGTACTTC
once	.	TRBV27	TRBJ2-7	CAVQDSSYEQYF	TGTGCCGTGCAGGACAGCTCCTACGAGCAGTACTTC
.	.	TRBV15	TRBJ1-5	CATSRYKGGIQPQHF	TGTGCCACCAGCAGATACAAGGGAGGAATTCAGCCCCAGCATTTT
.	TRBD1	TRBV6-6	TRBJ2-3	CASSARTGDFTQYF	TGTGCCAGCAGTGCCCGGACAGGGGACTTTACGCAGTATTTT
few	.	TRBV30	TRBJ2-5	CAWSVGQQETQYF	TGTGCCTGGAGTGTTGGCCAACAAGAGACCCAGTACTTC
.	.	TRBV5-4	TRBJ2-7	CASSLLASRDEQYF	TGTGCCAGCAGCTTGCTAGCATCTAGGGACGAGCAGTACTTC
.	.	TRBV5-6	TRBJ2-7	CASSFGRISVYEQYF	TGTGCCAGCAGCTTTGGCCGAATTTCCGTCTACGAGCAGTACTTC
.	.	TRBV5-5	TRBJ1-2	CASSLFVAYGYTF	TGTGCCAGCAGCTTGTTCGTAGCCTATGGCTACACCTTC
.	.	TRBV29-1	TRBJ2-3	CSVVGHHTDTQYF	TGCAGCGTTGTTGGACACCACACAGATACGCAGTATTTT
.	TRBD2	TRBV7-9	TRBJ2-7	CASSLKRERTYEQYF	TGTGCCAGCAGCCTTAAGCGGGAGAGAACCTACGAGCAGTACTTC
.	TRBD2	TRBV5-1	TRBJ2-3	CASRFASGVRDTQYF	TGCGCCAGCAGGTTCGCTAGCGGGGTTCGAGATACGCAGTATTTT